The clone carrying this T cell receptor (beta chain) appeared a few times. Its target is not known. The Oncomine TCR Beta short-read assay sequenced DNA from cultured CD4+ T cells. In TCRdb, the PCR reads were re-called with MiXCR into one record per CDR3 protein. Of about 14,000 distinct CDR3 sequences listed, around 38% are singletons. V shed 0 bases, J shed 3 bases, and the junction held 6 bases outside the gene matches. The length of the CDR3 is 15 residues. The germline V gene encodes CDR1 DFQATT and CDR2 SNEGSKA (reference sequence). This sample stems from a study of vaccination and CD4 T cells after COVID-19. Treatment here: roughly ten-day PBMC culture with coronavirus spike peptide pools or control peptides (ViraFEST assay).

Material for sequencing was CD4+ T cells from blood, cultured in vitro. The chain recombines TRBV20-1 with TRBJ2-3; 7 nucleotides line up with TRBD2. The origin of this receptor is a human donor who had recovered from COVID-19. Here the CDR3 DNA reads TGCAGTGCTAGAGATGGGCGGGAGTCGACAGATACGCAGTATTTT. It yields the protein CSARDGRESTDTQYF.